This T cell receptor (beta chain) was sequenced for a study of shared clonotypes between healthy human individuals. Study results and limitations: The sole specimen, blood, was sampled, and tissue repertoires likely differ. When compared with the clonotypes that were shared by all four sorted-subset donors, the non-shared clonotypes turned out to have lower generation probabilities.

CD45RA-negative memory and CD45RA+ naive subsets were split from the CD4+ cells. The genomic DNA of each subset was split evenly across several immunoSEQ plates. The repertoire was sequenced with immunoSEQ multiplex PCR; TCRdb's copy has only in-frame clones and lacks some. This sample has fewer than 1.8 million clones, with approximately 98.5% found just once. Of note for this clone: Its cognate antigen is unknown.

This CDR3 is 14 amino acids long. Germline CDR1 SEHNR, CDR2 FQNEAQ (reference sequence). With 5 bases removed from V and 3 bases from J, the gap between germline ends came to 13 bases. The rearrangement uses TRBV7-9 and TRBJ1-1, with D perhaps TRBD1 (5 bases). The sample was naive CD4+ T cells sorted from blood. Subset noted: CD45RA+ positively selected. The sequence was collected from a man aged 25-45 years in good health. This chain's CDR3 is CASSPRGSYTEAFF. CDR3 DNA: TGTGCCAGCAGCCCCCGGGGCAGCTACACTGAAGCTTTCTTT.